The present T cell receptor (beta chain) was sequenced within a study of technical replicates of blood from a handful of donors. Trimming stripped 3 bases from V and 10 bases from J, with 16 bases between. The length of the CDR3 is 14 residues. In germline, CDR1 is MNHEY, CDR2 SMNVEV (reference sequence). The data were produced by immunoSEQ multiplex PCR, yet TCRdb's version contains in-frame clones alone and is incomplete. The sample holds some 80,000 clones, roughly four fifths seen once. Material for sequencing was PBMCs. The receptor was derived from a human donor in good health. Some clones in this sample may be carry-over from other donors' samples. J is TRBJ1-5 and V is TRBV27; D is unresolved. This chain's CDR3 is CASSFGPGTEPQHF. As DNA, the CDR3 is TGTGCCAGCAGTTTCGGTCCGGGTACGGAACCCCAGCATTTT.